This passage covers 3 T cell receptor beta chains from one sample sequenced in a study of shared clonotypes between healthy human individuals. The method was immunoSEQ multiplex PCR; TCRdb's version includes in-frame clones alone and lacks a portion of them. Of more than 1.2 million clones listed, about 98.5% are singletons. The sample was naive CD4+ T cells sorted from blood. Subset: CD45RA+ positively selected. These receptors all stem from a man aged 25 to 40 in good health.

V and J are TRBV6-1 and TRBJ1-2; D is undetermined. CDR3 length: 12 residues. Trimming shortened V by 6 bases and J by 3 bases, and 8 bases separated the two germline ends. Germline assignment: CDR1 MNHNS and CDR2 SASEGT. The CDR3 bases are TGTGCCAGCAGCTCTCCTCACTATGGCTACACCTTC. Residues: CASSSPHYGYTF.

The CDR3 coding sequence is TGTGCCAGCAGTCTAGACGAGCAGTACTTC. Translating it yields CASSLDEQYF. The V gene is TRBV27, the J gene TRBJ2-7; D call uncertain. Trimming pared 5 bases from V and 5 bases from J, leaving 4 bases between. This CDR3 contains 10 residues. Germline V lookup: CDR1 MNHEY, CDR2 SMNVEV (reference sequence).

The V gene is TRBV7-2, the J gene TRBJ2-7, with D possibly being TRBD2 (6 bases). Trimming cost V 1 base and J 4 bases, with 14 bases left between them. The germline V gene has CDR1 SGHTA and CDR2 FQGNSA. This CDR3 has 15 amino acids. CDR3 nucleotides: TGTGCCAGCAGCTTAGAGGCCGCGGGGTGGTACGAGCAGTACTTC. Protein: CASSLEAAGWYEQYF.